The following is a T cell receptor (beta chain) sequence with its context. As yet, its antigen is unknown. Germline V CDR1 and CDR2: MDHEN, SYDVKM. V was pared by 6 bases and J by 2 bases, with 8 bases of the junction left unmatched. This CDR3 region has 15 residues. The data were produced by immunoSEQ multiplex PCR, yet TCRdb's version contains in-frame clones alone and is incomplete. The sample records around 76,000 clones, about 85% being singletons. The data derive from a study of OX40 agonist ivuxolimab in advanced cancers. Overall study results and limits: Expanded clones tended on average to be more numerous among CD8+ T cells than CD4+. Expansion of clones was among the lowest in partial responders at 0.1-3.0 mg/kg. With doses of 0.1 to 3.0 mg/kg, CD4+ and CD8+ blood T cells had undergone clonal expansion by week 6.

The receptor was isolated from an adult with an advanced solid tumor such as melanoma, head and neck, liver or kidney cancer. The material was CD4+ or CD8+ T cells sorted from blood, obtained in a trial of the OX40 agonist ivuxolimab. This chain connects TRBV28 to TRBJ2-7; 9 bases are shared with TRBD2. Here the CDR3 DNA reads TGTGCCAGCAGCCTTAGCGGGAGCATCGCCTACGAGCAGTACTTC. Translated, it gives CASSLSGSIAYEQYF.